This T cell receptor (beta chain) was sequenced during a study of cytomegalovirus exposure and HLA in healthy donors. PCR primers comprised 60 Vbeta and 13 Jbeta primers. Authors' analysis steps: In a later analysis, 8.5 million to 14 million of 65 million to 90 million unique beta chains occurred in at least two donors. Method: immunoSEQ multiplex PCR; TCRdb's copy keeps in-frame clones and lacks some. V, J and clone size are taken as reported in that table, and D and trimming were inferred from the DNA itself. In the table there are about 140,000 clones, roughly four fifths of which are singletons. The germline V gene encodes CDR1 SEHNR and CDR2 FQNEAQ (reference sequence). J lost 8 bases, V lost 5 bases, and 9 bases had no gene match. This CDR3 region has 16 residues. General observations from the study: There were reportedly fewer N-insertions in an Asian-associated ancestry cluster than the approximately 630-donor mean, in a later analysis.

Of note for this clone: Its antigen is unidentified.

The chain carries TRBV7-9 and TRBJ2-1; 13 bases are a match to TRBD2. This clonotype originated in a man aged 25 to 40 in good health and CMV-seropositive. The sequenced sample was PBMCs. CDR3 DNA sequence: TGTGCCAGCAGCATCCAACTAGCGGGGGGGATCGATGAGCAGTTCTTC. It translates to CASSIQLAGGIDEQFF.